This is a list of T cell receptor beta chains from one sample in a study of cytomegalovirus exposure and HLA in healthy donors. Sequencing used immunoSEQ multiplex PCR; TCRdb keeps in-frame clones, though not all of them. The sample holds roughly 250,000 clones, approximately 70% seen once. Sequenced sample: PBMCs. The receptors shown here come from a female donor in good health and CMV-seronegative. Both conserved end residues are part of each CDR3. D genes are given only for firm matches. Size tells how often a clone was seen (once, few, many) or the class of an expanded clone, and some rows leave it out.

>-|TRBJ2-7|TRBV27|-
TGTGCCAGCAGTTGGGGGATCTCCGGGAGCGAGCAGTACTTC
CASSWGISGSEQYF
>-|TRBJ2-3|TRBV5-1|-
TGCGCCAGCAGCTTGGAACAGAGCACAGATACGCAGTATTTT
CASSLEQSTDTQYF
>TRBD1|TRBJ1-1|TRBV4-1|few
TGCGCCAGCAGCCAAGATCCGGGGACAGGGAACACTGAAGCTTTCTTT
CASSQDPGTGNTEAFF
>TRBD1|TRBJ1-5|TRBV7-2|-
TGTGCCAGTCAGGGGGTTGGCAATCAGCCCCAGCATTTT
CASQGVGNQPQHF
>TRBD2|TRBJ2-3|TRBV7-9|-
TGTGCCAGCAGTCCTACTAGCGGGAGCACAGATACGCAGTATTTT
CASSPTSGSTDTQYF
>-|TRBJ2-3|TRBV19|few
TGTGCCAGTAGTAACCCCCCCCTCGACAGACTTGGGGATACGCAGTATTTT
CASSNPPLDRLGDTQYF
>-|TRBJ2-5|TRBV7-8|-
TGTGCCAGCAGCTTACGGTCGGGGGAGACCCAGTACTTC
CASSLRSGETQYF
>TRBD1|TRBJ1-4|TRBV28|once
TGTGCCAGCAGGCCGACAGGGGCTAATGAAAAACTGTTTTTT
CASRPTGANEKLFF
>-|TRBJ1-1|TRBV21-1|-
TGTGCCAGCAGCAAAGGGGTAGAGGTCGGCGCTTTCTTT
CASSKGVEVGAFF
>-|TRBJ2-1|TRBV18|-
TGTGCCAGCTCACCCGATGGGGGGGAGCAGTTCTTC
CASSPDGGEQFF
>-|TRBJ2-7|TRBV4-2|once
TGTGCCAGCAGCCCCACCCAGGGGGGTTCCTACGAGCAGTACTTC
CASSPTQGGSYEQYF
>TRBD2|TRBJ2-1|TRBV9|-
TGTGCCAGCAGCGCAGAGGGACTAGCAGACAACAATGAGCAGTTCTTC
CASSAEGLADNNEQFF
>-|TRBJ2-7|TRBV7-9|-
TGTGCCAGCAGCTTACAGGTCCCCCCTTCCTACGAGCAGTACTTC
CASSLQVPPSYEQYF
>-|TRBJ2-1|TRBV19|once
TGTGCCAGCACTACCGGAGGGTTAGGCAATGAGCAGTTCTTC
CASTTGGLGNEQFF
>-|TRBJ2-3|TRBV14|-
TGTGCCAGCAGCCAACGAACAGGGCTTGTTGCAGATACGCAGTATTTT
CASSQRTGLVADTQYF
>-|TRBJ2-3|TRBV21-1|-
TGTGCCAGCAGCAATGGGACAGGGGTAGCCACAGATACGCAGTATTTT
CASSNGTGVATDTQYF
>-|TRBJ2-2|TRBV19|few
TGTGCCAGTCGGTTTCGGACCGGGGAGCTGTTTTTT
CASRFRTGELFF
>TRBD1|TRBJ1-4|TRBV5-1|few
TGCGCCAGCAGCTTGGTGGGTAGGGGGCGCGGTGAAAAACTGTTTTTT
CASSLVGRGRGEKLFF
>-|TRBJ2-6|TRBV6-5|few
TGTGCCAGCAGTTACGCGAGCTCTGGGGCCAACGTCCTGACTTTC
CASSYASSGANVLTF
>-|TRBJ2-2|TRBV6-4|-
TGTGCCAGCCGGGACATCGGTACAACCGGGGAGCTGTTTTTT
CASRDIGTTGELFF
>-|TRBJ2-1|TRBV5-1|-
TGCGCCAGCAGCTTTAGCGGAACCCAGGCCTACAATGAGCAGTTCTTC
CASSFSGTQAYNEQFF
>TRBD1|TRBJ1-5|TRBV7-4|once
TGTGCCAGCAGCTTCGAGACAGGGGGCGGGAATCAGCCCCAGCATTTT
CASSFETGGGNQPQHF
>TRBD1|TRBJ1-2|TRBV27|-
TGTGCCAGCAGTTTAGGACAGGGAGGATTTGGCTACACCTTC
CASSLGQGGFGYTF
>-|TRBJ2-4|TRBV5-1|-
TGCGCCAGCAGCATGGACCAGGGGAACATTCAGTACTTC
CASSMDQGNIQYF
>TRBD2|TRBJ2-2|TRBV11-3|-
TGTGCCAGCAGCTCGGGACTAGTGAAGGCCGGGGAGCTGTTTTTT
CASSSGLVKAGELFF
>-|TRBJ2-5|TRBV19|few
TGTGCCAGTAGTATGGGGAAAAGGGGGGGTAGGGTAGAGACCCAGTACTTC
CASSMGKRGGRVETQYF
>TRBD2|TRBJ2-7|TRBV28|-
TGTGCCAGCAGTTCCTTGAGGAGCGGGGGGCCTTCCTACGAGCAGTACTTC
CASSSLRSGGPSYEQYF
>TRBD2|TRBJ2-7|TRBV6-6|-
TGTGCCAGCAGTTACGCTAGCGGGGCACCTTGGGAGCAGTACTTC
CASSYASGAPWEQYF
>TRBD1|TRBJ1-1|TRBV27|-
TGTGCCAGCAGTTGGGACAGGGGCACTGAAGCTTTCTTT
CASSWDRGTEAFF
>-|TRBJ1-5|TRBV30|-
TGTGCCTGGAGCGGTAGCCTTAGGACTAGGCATAGCAATCAGCCCCAGCATTTT
CAWSGSLRTRHSNQPQHF
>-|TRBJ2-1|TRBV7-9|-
TGTGCCAGCAGCTCCCCCTGGGGCAGGGATAATGAGCAGTTCTTC
CASSSPWGRDNEQFF
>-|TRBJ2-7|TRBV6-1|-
TGTGCCAGCAGTGAAGACCTACGGGCGGGCCCTCGACTCTCCTACGAGCAGTACTTC
CASSEDLRAGPRLSYEQYF
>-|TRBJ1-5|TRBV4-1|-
TGCGCCAGCAGCCAAGATTTACTAAATCAGCCCCAGCATTTT
CASSQDLLNQPQHF
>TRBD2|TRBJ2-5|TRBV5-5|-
TGTGCTAGCAGCTTCGTTTCGGGGGGTGAAGAGACCCAGTACTTC
CASSFVSGGEETQYF
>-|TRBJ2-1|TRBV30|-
TGTGCCTGGAGACGGCAGGGAATCCACAATGAGCAGTTCTTC
CAWRRQGIHNEQFF
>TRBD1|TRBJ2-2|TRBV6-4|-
TGTGCCAGCAGAGGGACAGGGAACACCGGGGAGCTGTTTTTT
CASRGTGNTGELFF
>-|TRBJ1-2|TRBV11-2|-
TGTGCCAGCAGCTTAGATATGGGGCCCGGTGGCTACACCTTC
CASSLDMGPGGYTF
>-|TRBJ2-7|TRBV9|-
TGTGCCAGCAGCGTAGCCACCAGCTACGAGCAGTACTTC
CASSVATSYEQYF
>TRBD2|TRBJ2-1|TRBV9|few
TGTGCCAGCAGCGTAGTAACTAGCGGGAGAAATGAGCAGTTCTTC
CASSVVTSGRNEQFF
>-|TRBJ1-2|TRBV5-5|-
TGTGCCAGCAGCCCACCAGCGACTGGCTACACCTTC
CASSPPATGYTF
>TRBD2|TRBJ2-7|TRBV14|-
TGTGCCAGCAGCCCCCCCGGGACTAGCGGTTCCTACGAGCAGTACTTC
CASSPPGTSGSYEQYF
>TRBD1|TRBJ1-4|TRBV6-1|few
TGTGCCAGCAGAGAGGGGGCCTTTTGGGAAAAACTGTTTTTT
CASREGAFWEKLFF
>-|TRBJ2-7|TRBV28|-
TGTGCCAGCAGTAGTTTAGGGGCTTCGAAAACCTACGAGCAGTACTTC
CASSSLGASKTYEQYF
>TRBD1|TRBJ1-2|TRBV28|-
TGTGCCAGCAGGGAGGGACAGGGGAGGGGCTACACCTTC
CASREGQGRGYTF
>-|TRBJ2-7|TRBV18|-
TGTGCCAGCTCACCAAACACCGTCTCCTACGAGCAGTACTTC
CASSPNTVSYEQYF
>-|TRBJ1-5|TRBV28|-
TGTGCCAGCAGGGCGACAGCGTACAATCAGCCCCAGCATTTT
CASRATAYNQPQHF